These 28 T cell receptor beta chains were all obtained from the same sample, sequenced in a study of blood T cell repertoires in COVID-19. Here immunoSEQ multiplex PCR was the method, and the copy in TCRdb shows in-frame clones only, minus some. The data show under 300,000 clones, about 84% seen once. Specimen: peripheral blood. These receptors were taken from an elderly man with acute or convalescent COVID-19.

This clone was seen a single time. The chain combines TRBV29-1 with TRBJ1-1, with D maybe TRBD1 (5 bases). The germline V gene encodes CDR1 SQVTM and CDR2 ANQGSEA. V was pared by 6 bases and J by 0 bases, with 14 bases between. The CDR3 consists of 14 residues. This CDR3 is CSVGQLTVNTEAFF. CDR3 DNA: TGCAGCGTGGGCCAATTGACAGTGAACACTGAAGCTTTCTTT.

This clone was seen only a few times. The chain is built from TRBV28 and TRBJ1-5; no clear D gene. Trimming took 5 bases from V and 3 from J, leaving 20 bases between them. The CDR3 has 17 amino acids. CDR1 and CDR2 (germline): MDHEN, SYDVKM. In DNA, the CDR3 is TGTGCCAGCAGTACGCCCATCGGGAATCGGGACAATCAGCCCCAGCATTTT. It translates to CASSTPIGNRDNQPQHF.

Comments on this clone: The sample contains more than one DNA sequence encoding this CDR3. The chain recombines TRBV12-5 with TRBJ1-1; D is unclear. Looked up from germline, CDR1 is LGHNT and CDR2 is FRNRAP. The CDR3 has 13 residues. With 5 bases removed from V and 0 bases from J, the gap between germline ends came to 7 bases. The CDR3 here is CASGPGLNTEAFF. In DNA, the CDR3 is TGTGCTAGTGGTCCCGGGTTGAACACTGAAGCTTTCTTT.

This chain connects TRBV7-8 to TRBJ1-2, with D maybe TRBD1 (6 bases). The length of the CDR3 is 14 residues. Germline V gene data show CDR1 as SGHVS and CDR2 as FQNEAQ. The V and J ends lost 0 bases and 4 bases respectively, with 9 bases between them. CDR3 sequence reads: CASSLAAQGYGYTF. In DNA, the CDR3 is TGTGCCAGCAGCTTAGCGGCACAGGGCTATGGCTACACCTTC.

J is TRBJ1-3 and V is TRBV5-1, with 8 bases that match TRBD1. The CDR3 has 14 residues. The trim removed 4 bases at V and 4 bases at J, leaving 4 bases unmatched. CDR1 is SGHRS and CDR2 is YFSETQ in the germline V gene. CDR3 residues: CASSQGAQGNTIYF. The CDR3 nucleotides read TGCGCCAGCAGCCAGGGGGCGCAAGGAAACACCATATATTTT.

The chain is built from TRBV5-5 and TRBJ2-2; 9 nucleotides align to TRBD2. Germline CDR1 and CDR2: SGHKS and YYEKEE (reference sequence). This CDR3 has 13 residues. V lost 4 bases and J lost 7; bases outside the gene matches: 2. CDR3: CASSIAGVGELFF. The CDR3 DNA is TGTGCCAGCAGCATAGCGGGAGTCGGGGAGCTGTTTTTT.

This chain joins TRBV6-5 and TRBJ1-1; TRBD1 is a possible D gene (6 bases). V was shortened by 8 bases and J by 0 bases, with 13 bases between the two germline ends. The CDR3 has 14 residues. Germline V gene lookup returns CDR1 MNHEY and CDR2 SVGAGI. The CDR3 sequence: CASRDTDLNTEAFF. The CDR3 bases are TGTGCCAGCCGGGACACAGATCTGAACACTGAAGCTTTCTTT.

The rearrangement uses TRBV28 and TRBJ2-7; 7 bases map to TRBD1. Trimming took 4 bases from V and 6 from J; bases not matched to a gene: 9. Germline CDR1 is MDHEN and CDR2 is SYDVKM. The length of the CDR3 is 14 residues. The CDR3 DNA sequence: TGTGCCAGCAGTTCATCGACCAGGGGGTTCGAGCAGTACTTC. Protein sequence: CASSSSTRGFEQYF.

V and J are TRBV5-1 and TRBJ1-5, with TRBD1 as a possible D gene (6 bases). From germline, CDR1 is SGHRS and CDR2 YFSETQ. This CDR3 is 15 amino acids long. Trimming removed 4 bases from V and 4 bases from J, with 15 bases in between. CDR3 in amino acids: CASSAVPGANQPQHF. The CDR3 nucleotides read TGCGCCAGCAGCGCGGTGCCAGGGGCAAATCAGCCCCAGCATTTT.

There are a few counts of this clone. Additional DNA sequences in this sample encode the identical CDR3. V usage is TRBV6-5 and J usage is TRBJ2-7; 9 bases align to TRBD1. CDR3 length: 14 residues. Losses at the gene ends were 6 bases for V and 2 bases for J; bases not matched to a gene: 5. Germline V gene lookup returns CDR1 MNHEY and CDR2 SVGAGI. The chain's CDR3 is CASRPGQGAYEQYF. The CDR3 DNA follows: TGTGCCAGCAGACCGGGACAGGGTGCCTACGAGCAGTACTTC.

This clone was seen a single time. The genes are TRBV3-1 (or the pseudogene TRBV3-2) and TRBJ2-5, with 8 nucleotides matching TRBD2. This CDR3 is built from 16 residues. J was trimmed by 5 bases and V by 0 bases; bases with no gene match: 8. In germline, CDR1 is LGHDT, CDR2 YNNKEL (reference sequence). The CDR3 protein is CASSQDTAGGMETQYF. CDR3 nucleotide sequence: TGTGCCAGCAGCCAAGATACGGCGGGAGGAATGGAGACCCAGTACTTC.

Concerning this clone itself: One end of the junction fails to match germline, which may point to a read error. This chain joins TRBV6-5 and TRBJ1-5; D call uncertain. There are 13 residues in the CDR3. CDR1 and CDR2 from the germline V gene are MNHEY and SVGAGI. The CDR3, as DNA: TGTGCCAGCAGTTACTCTCGCAATCAGTCCCAGCATTTT. Translated: CASSYSRNQSQHF.

The chain recombines TRBV28 with TRBJ2-3, with D possibly TRBD2 on 7 matching bases. Germline V gene lookup returns CDR1 MDHEN and CDR2 SYDVKM. The CDR3 contains 13 residues. Trimming removed 6 bases at V and 4 bases at J, with 11 bases between. The CDR3 loop is CASRWGGSDTQYF. The CDR3 nucleotides are TGTGCCAGCAGGTGGGGGGGCTCAGATACGCAGTATTTT. The whole variable domain, filled in from reference TRBV28 and TRBJ2-3, reads DVKVTQSSRYLVKRTGEKVFLECVQDMDHENMFWYRQDPGLGLRLIYFSYDVKMKEKGDIPEGYSVSREKKERFSLILESASTNQTSMYLCASRWGGSDTQYFGPGTRLTVL.

The rearrangement links TRBV18 to TRBJ2-2; tentatively, D is TRBD2 (6 bases). V lost 3 bases and J 2 bases, leaving 13 bases between the germline ends. CDR1 and CDR2 (germline): KGHSH, LQKENI. The CDR3 sequence is 16 residues long. The CDR3 sequence is CASSPSPGLNTGELFF. The CDR3 bases are TGTGCCAGCTCACCCTCCCCGGGACTCAACACCGGGGAGCTGTTTTTT.

This chain uses TRBV5-8 with TRBJ2-4, with TRBD2 matching 7 bases. The V gene end was trimmed by 4 bases and the J gene end by 3 bases; junction bases not matched to a gene: 10. CDR1 SGHTS and CDR2 YDEGEE come from the germline V gene. The CDR3 is made up of 16 amino acids. The CDR3 here is CASSPRTSTGKNIQYF. CDR3 coding DNA: TGTGCCAGCAGCCCCAGGACTAGTACTGGCAAAAACATTCAGTACTTC.

CDR3 sequence: CSASLLAGQETQYF. The CDR3 DNA is TGCAGTGCTAGTTTACTAGCGGGGCAAGAGACCCAGTACTTC. The V gene is TRBV20-1, the J gene TRBJ2-5; 10 positions match TRBD2. The junction had 3 bases not matched to a gene; V was cut back by 3 bases and J by 2 bases. Germline CDR1 and CDR2: DFQATT and SNEGSKA (reference sequence). This CDR3 is 14 amino acids long.

This clone was seen a single time. The chain recombines TRBV5-1 with TRBJ2-3, with TRBD1 as a possible D gene (5 bases). Trimming took 4 bases from V and 4 from J, leaving 13 bases between them. The CDR3 is 14 residues long. Germline CDR1 SGHRS, CDR2 YFSETQ. CDR3 in DNA: TGCGCCAGCAGCGAGGACACACGGGCAGATACGCAGTATTTT. Its protein product is CASSEDTRADTQYF.

This sequence joins TRBV11-3 and TRBJ2-5; 7 bases line up with TRBD2. The CDR3 loop spans 18 amino acids. V shed 1 base and J 5 bases; nucleotides not matched to a gene: 16. Per germline, CDR1 SGHNT and CDR2 YENEEA. CDR3 in DNA: TGTGCCAGCAGCTTAGGACCGCCCCGGACTAGTACTTGGGAGACCCAGTACTTC. As protein: CASSLGPPRTSTWETQYF.

The V and J genes are TRBV10-2 and TRBJ2-1; 8 bases fit TRBD2. The germline V gene encodes CDR1 WSHSY and CDR2 SAAADI. V was clipped by 8 bases and J by 3 bases; unmatched bases: 6. The CDR3 is 14 amino acids. The CDR3 sequence: CASGSGGDYNEQFF. The CDR3 DNA follows: TGCGCCAGCGGGAGCGGGGGAGACTACAATGAGCAGTTCTTC.

Of note for this clone: The sample contains more than one DNA sequence encoding this CDR3. The rearrangement links TRBV12-3 or TRBV12-4 to TRBJ1-3, with D maybe TRBD1 (5 bases). The CDR3 consists of 13 residues. V lost 5 bases, J lost 1 base, and 6 bases lay in between. This CDR3 is CASSRGSGNTIYF. CDR3 in DNA: TGTGCCAGCAGTAGGGGTTCTGGAAACACCATATATTTT.

J is TRBJ2-7 and V is TRBV4-1; D is unresolved. Per the germline V gene, CDR1 is MGHRA and CDR2 is YSYEKL. V lost 4 bases and J 5 bases, leaving 12 bases between the germline ends. The CDR3 runs to 13 residues. The CDR3 sequence: CASSPPNSHEQYF. CDR3 DNA: TGCGCCAGCAGCCCTCCGAACAGCCACGAGCAGTACTTC.

The chain carries TRBV6-6 and TRBJ2-7; TRBD1 aligns across 7 bases. The CDR3 is 13 amino acids. Germline V lookup: CDR1 MNHNY, CDR2 SVGAGI (reference sequence). V shed 6 bases and J 3 bases; nucleotides not matched to a gene: 5. CDR3 region: CASRDRLNYEQYF. The CDR3 DNA is TGTGCCAGCAGGGACAGGTTGAACTACGAGCAGTACTTC.

This clone was detected once. The CDR3 here is CASSLRAGVWETQYF. For the CDR3, the DNA is TGTGCCAGCAGTCTCCGGGCCGGGGTTTGGGAGACCCAGTACTTC. The J gene is TRBJ2-5, the V gene TRBV28, with D possibly matching TRBD2 (5 bases). This CDR3 has 15 amino acids. Germline-derived CDR1 and CDR2 are MDHEN and SYDVKM. V gave up 5 bases and J gave up 5 bases, with 18 bases separating them.

The chain uses TRBV7-8 and TRBJ1-1; D possibly corresponds to TRBD1 (6 bases). The CDR3 runs 16 residues. Germline CDR1 is SGHVS and CDR2 is FQNEAQ. The ends were cut back, 5 bases at V and 1 base at J, with 17 bases in the middle. The CDR3: CASSTQPRGANTEAFF. The DNA for the CDR3 is TGTGCCAGCAGCACGCAGCCCAGGGGAGCGAACACTGAAGCTTTCTTT.

As regards this clone: The conserved phenylalanine or tryptophan is not found at the CDR3 terminus, so this likely reflects a read error. No DNA is shown, since the ends of the CDR3 on it are uncertain; the CDR3 is the one TCRdb lists. The J gene is TRBJ1-1, the V gene TRBV3-1 (or the pseudogene TRBV3-2); TRBD1 is taken as the D call from the table, unchecked against the DNA. The germline V gene encodes CDR1 LGHDT and CDR2 YNNKEL (reference sequence). Termini included, the CDR3 measures 14 amino acids. The CDR3 sequence is CASSQDGQGAKVRL.

This clone has only a few counts. The CDR3: CASSLRDLSSYEQYF. CDR3 in DNA: TGTGCCAGCAGCCTCCGGGACTTGAGCTCCTACGAGCAGTACTTC. V and J are TRBV6-5 and TRBJ2-7; possible D gene TRBD2, 6 bases. Germline assignment: CDR1 MNHEY and CDR2 SVGAGI. Trimming took off 6 bases at V and 0 bases at J, with 15 bases between the two ends. This CDR3 is 15 amino acids long.

This clone has only one observation. This sequence joins TRBV6-2 or TRBV6-3 and TRBJ2-5, with D perhaps matching TRBD2 (6 bases). This CDR3 has 16 residues. The germline CDR1 and CDR2 sequences are MNHEY and SVGEGT. V dropped 3 bases and J dropped 5 bases, with 19 bases sitting between them. This CDR3 is CASSYGTFSAGETQYF. In DNA, the CDR3 is TGTGCCAGCAGTTATGGGACTTTCTCAGCAGGGGAGACCCAGTACTTC.

The chain combines TRBV2 with TRBJ2-5; maybe TRBD2 (6 bases). The length of the CDR3 is 16 residues. Germline V lookup: CDR1 SNHLY, CDR2 FYNNEI. Trimming removed 4 bases from V and 5 bases from J, with 20 bases in between. The CDR3, as DNA: TGTGCCAGCAGTGGCCGAGCCGGGACTCTAGGGGAGACCCAGTACTTC. This sequence encodes CASSGRAGTLGETQYF.